The sequence of this TCR beta chain was determined in a study of blood T cells in healthy people across ages. This CDR3 is built from 18 residues. V was trimmed by 1 base and J by 4 bases, leaving 22 bases between them. Germline-derived CDR1 and CDR2 are SGHTA and FQGNSA. Then a second PCR, running roughly 7 to 11 cycles, was carried out with a sample-barcoded 5' primer and a J-beta primer mix. From the 5' RACE reads, TCRdb called clonotypes with MiXCR, one entry per CDR3 protein. In the table there are about 670,000 distinct CDR3 sequences, less than 45% of which are singletons. The people who gave samples were healthy Caucasians from Russia, aged roughly 6 to 90. Total RNA, at least 5 micrograms per sample, came from PBMCs.

This clonotype originated in an elderly man in good health. Sequences were obtained from blood. The chain links TRBV7-2 to TRBJ1-2; D possibly corresponds to TRBD1 (6 bases). CDR3: CASSLGYGGRERSYGYTF. CDR3 nucleotide sequence: TGTGCCAGCAGCTTAGGTTACGGGGGGCGGGAGAGGTCCTATGGCTACACCTTC.